The rows below give T cell receptor beta chains drawn from one sample of a study of blood T cells in healthy people across ages. MiXCR was run by TCRdb on the 5' RACE reads, yielding one entry per CDR3 protein. The repertoire holds about 320,000 distinct CDR3 sequences, with 27% as singletons. The sample consisted of blood. The receptor set was obtained from a woman between 65 and 79 years old in good health. Each CDR3 is given with its conserved first and last residue. Fields, in order: clone size, D gene, J gene, V gene, CDR3 DNA, CDR3 protein. A D gene is named only where the DNA matches it firmly. Clone size, where shown, is once, few, many, or a class for clones that have expanded.

abundance: few
d_gene: NA
j_gene: TRBJ2-2
v_gene: TRBV12-3/TRBV12-4
CDR3nt: TGTGCCAGCAGTTTCTCCCAGGGTAACACCGGGGAGCTGTTTTTT
CDR3aa: CASSFSQGNTGELFF

abundance: NA
d_gene: TRBD1
j_gene: TRBJ2-1
v_gene: TRBV7-6
CDR3nt: TGTGCCAGCAGCTTAGGGACAGGGCAGGGCAATGAGCAGTTCTTC
CDR3aa: CASSLGTGQGNEQFF

abundance: NA
d_gene: NA
j_gene: TRBJ2-1
v_gene: TRBV5-1
CDR3nt: TGCGCCAGCAGCTCCGGCGACACTTACGGTGAGCAGTTCTTC
CDR3aa: CASSSGDTYGEQFF

abundance: NA
d_gene: NA
j_gene: TRBJ2-5
v_gene: TRBV5-1
CDR3nt: TGCGCCAGCAGCTTGGATAAGCGGCCCCAAGAGACCCAGTACTTC
CDR3aa: CASSLDKRPQETQYF

abundance: few
d_gene: TRBD1
j_gene: TRBJ2-5
v_gene: TRBV20-1
CDR3nt: TGCAGTGGGTTTGGAATTAGGGGACAGGGGCTGGAGACCCAGTACTTC
CDR3aa: CSGFGIRGQGLETQYF

abundance: few
d_gene: NA
j_gene: TRBJ1-6
v_gene: TRBV18
CDR3nt: TGTGCCAGCTCATGGACGGCGGGAGATTCACCCCTCCACTTT
CDR3aa: CASSWTAGDSPLHF

abundance: many
d_gene: TRBD1
j_gene: TRBJ2-7
v_gene: TRBV7-2
CDR3nt: TGTGCCAGCAGCTCGGGACAGGACCTCACCTACGAGCAGTACTTC
CDR3aa: CASSSGQDLTYEQYF

abundance: NA
d_gene: NA
j_gene: TRBJ1-6
v_gene: TRBV12-3/TRBV12-4
CDR3nt: TGTGCCAGCAGGGGCGGGGGCCTTGGTTCACCCCTCCACTTT
CDR3aa: CASRGGGLGSPLHF

abundance: few
d_gene: NA
j_gene: TRBJ2-1
v_gene: TRBV27
CDR3nt: TGTGCCAGCAGCCTAGGGTTCGGGGGAGAACCCAATGAGCAGTTCTTC
CDR3aa: CASSLGFGGEPNEQFF

abundance: NA
d_gene: NA
j_gene: TRBJ2-4
v_gene: TRBV29-1
CDR3nt: TGCAGCGTCGGGGCAGGGGCTAATAGAAACATTCAGTACTTC
CDR3aa: CSVGAGANRNIQYF

abundance: NA
d_gene: NA
j_gene: TRBJ2-2
v_gene: TRBV12-5
CDR3nt: TGTGCTAGTGGTTTGGAACAGCCCCAAACCGGGGAGCTGTTTTTT
CDR3aa: CASGLEQPQTGELFF

abundance: NA
d_gene: NA
j_gene: TRBJ1-1
v_gene: TRBV4-1
CDR3nt: TGCGCCAGCAGCCAAGGTAGGGAACGGAAGAACACTGAAGCTTTCTTT
CDR3aa: CASSQGRERKNTEAFF

abundance: few
d_gene: NA
j_gene: TRBJ1-2
v_gene: TRBV9
CDR3nt: TGTGCCAGCAGCGCAGGGGCTACCTATGGCTACACCTTC
CDR3aa: CASSAGATYGYTF

abundance: few
d_gene: TRBD2
j_gene: TRBJ2-7
v_gene: TRBV5-1
CDR3nt: TGCGCCAGCAGCTGGTCTAGCGGGAGCTCCTACGAGCAGTACTTC
CDR3aa: CASSWSSGSSYEQYF

abundance: NA
d_gene: TRBD2
j_gene: TRBJ2-5
v_gene: TRBV12-3/TRBV12-4
CDR3nt: TGTGCCAGCAGTTCAAGACTAGCGGGGATCCAAGAGACCCAGTACTTC
CDR3aa: CASSSRLAGIQETQYF

abundance: few
d_gene: TRBD2
j_gene: TRBJ2-7
v_gene: TRBV20-1
CDR3nt: TGCAGTGCTAGAGTCATAGCGGGAGCTCTGAGCTCCTACGAGCAGTACTTC
CDR3aa: CSARVIAGALSSYEQYF

abundance: NA
d_gene: TRBD1
j_gene: TRBJ2-4
v_gene: TRBV15
CDR3nt: TGTGCCACCAGCTTCGGGACAGGGAAAAACATTCAGTACTTC
CDR3aa: CATSFGTGKNIQYF

abundance: NA
d_gene: NA
j_gene: TRBJ1-3
v_gene: TRBV12-3/TRBV12-4
CDR3nt: TGTGCCAGCACCCGATGGGCTGGAAACACCATATATTTT
CDR3aa: CASTRWAGNTIYF

abundance: NA
d_gene: NA
j_gene: TRBJ2-6
v_gene: TRBV28
CDR3nt: TGTGCCAGCAGTCACCGGGGGTTCCCTGGGGCCAACGTCCTGACTTTC
CDR3aa: CASSHRGFPGANVLTF

abundance: few
d_gene: NA
j_gene: TRBJ2-3
v_gene: TRBV29-1
CDR3nt: TGCAGCGTCTTCACAGGGTTAGATACGCAGTATTTT
CDR3aa: CSVFTGLDTQYF

abundance: NA
d_gene: TRBD2
j_gene: TRBJ2-1
v_gene: TRBV5-1
CDR3nt: TGCGCCAGCAGCCAAGGCGGGCGGGGGGACTACAATGAGCAGTTCTTC
CDR3aa: CASSQGGRGDYNEQFF

abundance: NA
d_gene: NA
j_gene: TRBJ1-3
v_gene: TRBV7-9
CDR3nt: TGTGCCAGCAGCCCAGTTGGATCCTCCGGGGGCACCATATATTTT
CDR3aa: CASSPVGSSGGTIYF

abundance: many
d_gene: TRBD1
j_gene: TRBJ2-4
v_gene: TRBV28
CDR3nt: TGTGCCAGCAGCCCTTTTTCTCTTGGACAGGGGGTAGCCAAAAACATTCAGTACTTC
CDR3aa: CASSPFSLGQGVAKNIQYF

abundance: NA
d_gene: TRBD1
j_gene: TRBJ2-5
v_gene: TRBV20-1
CDR3nt: TGCAGTGCTTCGGACAGGCTCCAAGAGACCCAGTACTTC
CDR3aa: CSASDRLQETQYF

abundance: NA
d_gene: NA
j_gene: TRBJ1-5
v_gene: TRBV20-1
CDR3nt: TGCAGTGCTAGCGGCCGAAATCAGCCCCAGCATTTT
CDR3aa: CSASGRNQPQHF

abundance: many
d_gene: NA
j_gene: TRBJ2-6
v_gene: TRBV27
CDR3nt: TGTGCCAGCAGTTTAACAGTTTCTGGGGCCAACGTCCTGACTTTC
CDR3aa: CASSLTVSGANVLTF

abundance: few
d_gene: NA
j_gene: TRBJ2-1
v_gene: TRBV9
CDR3nt: TGTGCCAGCAGCCCGAGTGGGACTGATTCCAATGAGCAGTTCTTC
CDR3aa: CASSPSGTDSNEQFF

abundance: NA
d_gene: NA
j_gene: TRBJ2-1
v_gene: TRBV20-1
CDR3nt: TGCAGTTCCATCAGGGCGGTGGGCAATGAGCAGTTCTTC
CDR3aa: CSSIRAVGNEQFF

abundance: few
d_gene: NA
j_gene: TRBJ2-7
v_gene: TRBV28
CDR3nt: TGTGCCAGCAGTTTAGCCGCTTACGAGCAGTACTTC
CDR3aa: CASSLAAYEQYF

abundance: NA
d_gene: TRBD2
j_gene: TRBJ2-7
v_gene: TRBV28
CDR3nt: TGTGCCAGCAGTCCAATAGCGGGAGAAGGCTACGAGCAGTACTTC
CDR3aa: CASSPIAGEGYEQYF

abundance: NA
d_gene: NA
j_gene: TRBJ2-3
v_gene: TRBV7-2
CDR3nt: TGTGCCAGCACCCTCGGGACACTGACCACAGATACGCAGTATTTT
CDR3aa: CASTLGTLTTDTQYF

abundance: NA
d_gene: NA
j_gene: TRBJ1-6
v_gene: TRBV7-3
CDR3nt: TGTGCCAGCAGCTTTCTGCCCCCCGGCTCCTATAATTCACCCCTCCACTTT
CDR3aa: CASSFLPPGSYNSPLHF

abundance: once
d_gene: NA
j_gene: TRBJ2-5
v_gene: TRBV12-3/TRBV12-4
CDR3nt: TGTGCCAGCAGTCCGCCCAGGGGACACCTAGCGCAGACCCAGTACTTC
CDR3aa: CASSPPRGHLAQTQYF

abundance: many
d_gene: NA
j_gene: TRBJ2-5
v_gene: TRBV28
CDR3nt: TGTGCCATTTCGAGGGGGGCGTACGAGACCCAGTACTTC
CDR3aa: CAISRGAYETQYF

abundance: few
d_gene: NA
j_gene: TRBJ2-1
v_gene: TRBV3-1
CDR3nt: TGTGCCAGCAGTGATCGACTGGGGGGGCAGTTCTTC
CDR3aa: CASSDRLGGQFF

abundance: many
d_gene: NA
j_gene: TRBJ2-7
v_gene: TRBV24-1
CDR3nt: TGTGCCACCACCCCCTCGAAGGCCTTCTACGAGCAGTACTTC
CDR3aa: CATTPSKAFYEQYF

abundance: few
d_gene: TRBD2
j_gene: TRBJ2-1
v_gene: TRBV4-1
CDR3nt: TGCGCCAGCAGCCCGAGTGGACTAGCGGGAGTGAATGAGCAGTTCTTC
CDR3aa: CASSPSGLAGVNEQFF

abundance: many
d_gene: NA
j_gene: TRBJ2-7
v_gene: TRBV28
CDR3nt: TGTGCCAGCAGTACCGCCACTCAGGGCCAGCTCTACGAGCAGTACTTC
CDR3aa: CASSTATQGQLYEQYF

abundance: few
d_gene: NA
j_gene: TRBJ1-4
v_gene: TRBV10-3
CDR3nt: TGTGCCATCAGTGAGGGTCTGGGTGAAAAACTGTTTTTT
CDR3aa: CAISEGLGEKLFF

abundance: NA
d_gene: NA
j_gene: TRBJ2-4
v_gene: TRBV12-3/TRBV12-4
CDR3nt: TGTGCCAGCAGTTCCGAAGGGGAAGTAGCCAAAAACATTCAGTACTTC
CDR3aa: CASSSEGEVAKNIQYF

abundance: NA
d_gene: TRBD2
j_gene: TRBJ2-5
v_gene: TRBV20-1
CDR3nt: TGCAGTGCTAGAGCTCCTAGCGGGGGGGTTGAGACCCAGTACTTC
CDR3aa: CSARAPSGGVETQYF

abundance: few
d_gene: TRBD2
j_gene: TRBJ2-7
v_gene: TRBV7-2
CDR3nt: TGTGCCAGCAGCCTCCGGACTAGCGGGAGCTCCTACGAGCAGTACTTC
CDR3aa: CASSLRTSGSSYEQYF

abundance: few
d_gene: NA
j_gene: TRBJ1-5
v_gene: TRBV10-1
CDR3nt: TGCGCCAGCAGTGAGCCTCGGGCGGGTAGTCAGCCCCAGCATTTT
CDR3aa: CASSEPRAGSQPQHF

abundance: many
d_gene: TRBD1
j_gene: TRBJ1-3
v_gene: TRBV7-9
CDR3nt: TGTGCCAGCGGACACAGGGGAATGGGAAACACCATATATTTT
CDR3aa: CASGHRGMGNTIYF

abundance: few
d_gene: NA
j_gene: TRBJ1-1
v_gene: TRBV7-2
CDR3nt: TGTGCCAGCAGCTTAGGTGCGGATTTCGGACCCGCTTTCTTT
CDR3aa: CASSLGADFGPAFF

abundance: many
d_gene: NA
j_gene: TRBJ2-3
v_gene: TRBV20-1
CDR3nt: TGCAGTGCAACGGACCCCCAAAAGGGCACAGATACGCAGTATTTT
CDR3aa: CSATDPQKGTDTQYF

abundance: few
d_gene: NA
j_gene: TRBJ1-5
v_gene: TRBV20-1
CDR3nt: TGCAGTGCTACCAACAATGATCAGCCCCAGCATTTT
CDR3aa: CSATNNDQPQHF

abundance: NA
d_gene: TRBD1
j_gene: TRBJ2-7
v_gene: TRBV11-2
CDR3nt: TGTGCCAGCAGCTTCACGACAGGGGGCGACGAGCAGTACTTC
CDR3aa: CASSFTTGGDEQYF

abundance: NA
d_gene: TRBD1
j_gene: TRBJ2-5
v_gene: TRBV9
CDR3nt: TGTGCCAGCAGAGACCTCAGGGGGATCGAAGAGACCCAGTACTTC
CDR3aa: CASRDLRGIEETQYF

abundance: NA
d_gene: NA
j_gene: TRBJ2-1
v_gene: TRBV20-1
CDR3nt: TGCAGTGCTAGAGGTCGAGGGAGTGAGCAGTTCTTC
CDR3aa: CSARGRGSEQFF

abundance: few
d_gene: NA
j_gene: TRBJ1-4
v_gene: TRBV12-3/TRBV12-4
CDR3nt: TGTGCCAGCAGTTATCTCCAAATGAACGAAAAACTGTTTTTT
CDR3aa: CASSYLQMNEKLFF

abundance: NA
d_gene: NA
j_gene: TRBJ1-3
v_gene: TRBV20-1
CDR3nt: TGCAGTGCTAGGGACGTCCACAGCTACTCTGGAAACACCATATATTTT
CDR3aa: CSARDVHSYSGNTIYF

abundance: few
d_gene: NA
j_gene: TRBJ2-1
v_gene: TRBV4-1
CDR3nt: TGCGCCAGCAGCCAAGCGGGAGTCGGCAATGAGCAGTTCTTC
CDR3aa: CASSQAGVGNEQFF

abundance: NA
d_gene: TRBD1
j_gene: TRBJ2-4
v_gene: TRBV12-3/TRBV12-4
CDR3nt: TGTGCCAGCAGTTCGGTTGGGACAGGGGCCCAAAACATTCAGTACTTC
CDR3aa: CASSSVGTGAQNIQYF